The 11 T cell receptor beta chains below were found in one sample sequenced in a study of blood T cell repertoires in COVID-19. Sequenced by immunoSEQ multiplex PCR; TCRdb stores in-frame clones only, minus some. Among nearly 110,000 clones listed, roughly four fifths were seen once. The sample consisted of peripheral blood. These receptors all stem from a woman between 55 and 75 years old with acute or convalescent COVID-19.

The rearrangement uses TRBV19 and TRBJ1-5; no clear D. Germline V lookup: CDR1 LNHDA, CDR2 SQIVND (reference sequence). This CDR3 has 13 residues. Trimming took off 8 bases at V and 4 bases at J, with 12 bases between the two ends. Written as DNA, the CDR3 is TGTGCCAGTCGAGAATTCGCGAATCAGCCCCAGCATTTT. Translation: CASREFANQPQHF.

J is TRBJ1-1 and V is TRBV20-1; 8 positions agree with TRBD1. The V gene end was trimmed by 3 bases and the J gene end by 3 bases; junction bases not matched to a gene: 3. CDR3 size: 13 residues. Looked up from germline, CDR1 is DFQATT and CDR2 is SNEGSKA (reference sequence). DNA of the CDR3: TGCAGTGCTAGTGGCAGGGGGCACACTGAAGCTTTCTTT. As protein: CSASGRGHTEAFF.

This chain uses TRBV7-9 with TRBJ1-1; 9 bases align to TRBD1. The CDR3 has 12 residues. With 5 bases clipped from V and 10 bases from J, the junction kept 5 bases outside the gene matches. Germline CDR1 SEHNR, CDR2 FQNEAQ (reference sequence). The DNA for the CDR3 is TGTGCCAGCAGCCCGGGACAGGGTACAGCTTTCTTT. Translation gives CASSPGQGTAFF.

For the CDR3, the DNA is TGTGCCAGTAGTATAGACAGGGCCAACATTCAGTACTTC. It specifies CASSIDRANIQYF. V gene TRBV19 combines with J gene TRBJ2-4; D is possibly TRBD1 (5 bases). Germline CDR1 LNHDA, CDR2 SQIVND (reference sequence). Deletions cut 0 bases from V and 7 bases from J, with 7 bases between. The CDR3 runs to 13 residues.

The chain is built from TRBV7-8 and TRBJ1-2, with D possibly matching TRBD1 (5 bases). Trimming took 5 bases from V and 9 from J, leaving 19 bases between them. Germline V lookup: CDR1 SGHVS, CDR2 FQNEAQ. The CDR3 runs 14 residues. The DNA for the CDR3 is TGTGCCAGCAGCCAAAGCCCCCAGGGCAACCGCTACACCTTC. Translating it yields CASSQSPQGNRYTF.

The chain uses TRBV19 and TRBJ1-6; TRBD1 is a possible D gene (6 bases). Trimming shortened V by 6 bases and J by 10 bases, and 19 bases separated the two germline ends. The germline CDR1 and CDR2 sequences are LNHDA and SQIVND (reference sequence). The CDR3 has 15 residues. CDR3 protein: CASSPPGGGKSPLHF. The CDR3 DNA reads as TGTGCCAGTAGCCCCCCGGGGGGCGGTAAATCACCCCTCCACTTT.

The rearrangement links TRBV5-1 to TRBJ2-1; 10 bases are a match to TRBD2. This CDR3 is 14 amino acids long. The V and J ends lost 3 bases and 5 bases, in that order; junction bases with no gene match: 2. Per germline, CDR1 SGHRS and CDR2 YFSETQ. The CDR3 protein is CASSSLAGNNEQFF. The DNA for the CDR3 is TGCGCCAGCAGCTCACTAGCGGGGAACAATGAGCAGTTCTTC.

This chain joins TRBV6-5 and TRBJ2-3, with 10 bases that match TRBD2. The CDR3 has 14 residues. The ends lost 9 bases at V and 5 bases at J; junction bases unmatched: 8. Germline V CDR1 and CDR2: MNHEY, SVGAGI. Here the CDR3 DNA reads TGTGCCAGTGAGCGGGAGGGCCGACTAGATACGCAGTATTTT. Amino acid sequence: CASEREGRLDTQYF.

The rearrangement links TRBV7-2 to TRBJ2-2; 8 bases map to TRBD2. V shed 5 bases, J shed 7 bases, and the junction held 12 bases outside the gene matches. Germline CDR1 reads SGHTA; CDR2 reads FQGNSA. This CDR3 spans 16 amino acids. CDR3 sequence: CASSPYRRGVSGELFF. CDR3 in DNA: TGTGCCAGCAGCCCCTATCGGCGGGGGGTTAGCGGGGAGCTGTTTTTT. Full variable domain (missing parts from reference TRBV7-2 and TRBJ2-2): GAGVSQSPSNKVTEKGKDVELRCDPISGHTALYWYRQSLGQGLEFLIYFQGNSAPDKSGLPSDRFSAERTGGSVSTLTIQRTQQEDSAVYLCASSPYRRGVSGELFFGEGSRLTVL.

The chain uses TRBV12-3 or TRBV12-4 and TRBJ1-1; 7 bases align to TRBD1. V was clipped by 6 bases and J by 8 bases; unmatched bases: 9. The CDR3 spans 13 residues. In DNA, the CDR3 is TGTGCCAGCAGGTCGACAGGGATCACCGAAGCTTTCTTT. Translated, it gives CASRSTGITEAFF.

This rearrangement joins TRBV9 to TRBJ1-1; no clear D gene. Germline V gene data show CDR1 as SGDLS and CDR2 as YYNGEE. Trimming took off 3 bases at V and 5 bases at J, with 8 bases between the two ends. There are 12 residues in the CDR3. The CDR3 sequence is CASSALGTEAFF. CDR3 DNA: TGTGCCAGCAGCGCCCTCGGGACTGAAGCTTTCTTT.